A selection of T cell receptor beta chains follows, all from one sample in a study of CD8 T cells in Susac syndrome. TCRdb reprocessed the immunoSEQ multiplex PCR reads via MiXCR and lists one record per CDR3 protein. The top ten hold about 0.12% of the sample, which has about 400,000 distinct CDR3 sequences, 75% to 90% seen once. Source material: CD8+ T cells from PBMCs. The receptors stem from a human donor with multiple sclerosis. The CDR3 runs from the conserved cysteine through the conserved F or W. The D gene is left open where the match is weak.

j_gene,v_gene,d_gene,CDR3aa
TRBJ1-2,TRBV30,NA,CAWKGLHGYTF
TRBJ1-1,TRBV27,NA,CASSPPTGRGDTEAFF
TRBJ1-6,TRBV30,NA,CAWSVRWHDWYSPLHF
TRBJ2-7,TRBV27,NA,CASSLGEGYEQYF
TRBJ1-4,TRBV4-1,TRBD1,CASSPGQSNEKLFF
TRBJ1-5,TRBV6-1,NA,CASGERSGASQPQHF
TRBJ1-1,TRBV5-4,NA,CASSLVGFGVGGTTEAFF
TRBJ2-7,TRBV28,NA,CASSTLLAYEQYF
TRBJ2-2,TRBV12-3/TRBV12-4,TRBD1,CASIVDREGGELFF
TRBJ1-2,TRBV6-5,NA,CASSYSGEGYTF
TRBJ2-3,TRBV30,NA,CAWSVAALGPDTQYF
TRBJ2-1,TRBV27,TRBD2,CASSLPSGNNEQFF
TRBJ1-1,TRBV6-5,NA,CASSSTDRYTEAFF
TRBJ1-6,TRBV5-6,NA,CASSLVRGATYNSPLHF
TRBJ1-1,TRBV5-4,NA,CASTPVGGWLNMNTEAFF
TRBJ2-3,TRBV6-5,NA,CASSYWQGTDTQYF
TRBJ1-2,TRBV30,NA,CAWSVGGGGYTF
TRBJ1-5,TRBV12-3/TRBV12-4,TRBD1,CASSLIQGPGQPQHF
TRBJ2-5,TRBV29-1,TRBD2,CSVEVVKGSGGLQETQYF
TRBJ1-1,TRBV6-6,NA,CASSYEGYGDTEAFF
TRBJ1-2,TRBV7-9,NA,CASSRTDENYGYTF
TRBJ2-2,TRBV10-2,NA,CALRGGENTGELFF
TRBJ2-2,TRBV7-9,TRBD1,CASIRGRSTGELFF
TRBJ1-5,TRBV4-1,TRBD1,CASSRYLAAGGPLEDQPQHF
TRBJ1-1,TRBV4-1,TRBD1,CASSLTGEEVFF
TRBJ1-5,TRBV9,NA,CASSVDGIQPQHF
TRBJ2-1,TRBV4-1,NA,CASSFAKDSHPFF
TRBJ1-1,TRBV7-9,TRBD1,CASSFGQGARWTEAFF
TRBJ2-5,TRBV6-5,TRBD2,CASSYTSGQETQYF
TRBJ2-1,TRBV2,NA,CASKAGDYNEQFF
TRBJ1-2,TRBV19,NA,CASSNIEVVGGYTF
TRBJ1-1,TRBV19,NA,CASSIGRWFDEAFF
TRBJ1-5,TRBV6-4,NA,CASSVSGDNQPQHF
TRBJ1-4,TRBV4-1,NA,CASSQDRGKAAWEKLFF
TRBJ1-2,TRBV29-1,NA,CSVEGQPGELANYGYTF
TRBJ2-3,TRBV12-3/TRBV12-4,NA,CASSRLAGSPTDTQYF
TRBJ1-3,TRBV29-1,NA,CSAHTGNTIYF
TRBJ2-5,TRBV4-1,NA,CASSQDPEYQETQYF
TRBJ2-7,TRBV25-1,TRBD1,CASSITGDEQYF
TRBJ2-5,TRBV12-3/TRBV12-4,TRBD1,CASSPTGGGETQYF
TRBJ2-7,TRBV7-9,TRBD2,CASKGTSDPYEQYF
TRBJ2-2,TRBV25-1,TRBD1,CASSQWDRGNTGELFF
TRBJ2-7,TRBV5-1,NA,CASSLGTDTYEQYF
TRBJ1-1,TRBV6-5,NA,CASSYSNDMNTEAFF
TRBJ2-5,TRBV7-8,NA,CASSYDGYQETQYF
TRBJ2-7,TRBV25-1,TRBD2,CASSAGGRANHEQYF
TRBJ2-1,TRBV12-3/TRBV12-4,NA,CASRGIAATPYNEQFF
TRBJ2-6,TRBV9,NA,CASGVNRDHSGANVLTF
NA,TRBV5-4,TRBD2,CASSSMGGRVGEQYF
TRBJ2-3,TRBV11-2,TRBD1,CASSLGGQGAVRGTDTQYF
TRBJ1-2,TRBV19,NA,CASAVHGIGYGYTF
TRBJ2-1,TRBV11-2,TRBD2,CASSPPGLAYDEQFF
TRBJ2-1,TRBV27,NA,CASSSRNEQFF
TRBJ2-3,TRBV7-2,TRBD2,CASSEGLAGVLGTDTQYF
TRBJ1-1,TRBV7-7,NA,CASSPGLGINTEAFF
TRBJ2-3,TRBV7-6,NA,CASSLAAAASTDTQYF
TRBJ2-7,TRBV4-2,NA,CASSQAGDFSYEQYF
TRBJ2-5,TRBV7-3,NA,CASSLTGEGQETQYF
TRBJ1-5,TRBV6-1,TRBD1,CASGRTGAYQPQHF
TRBJ1-4,TRBV7-2,NA,CASSLVGGANEKLFF